This passage covers 17 T cell receptor beta chains from one sample sequenced in a study of cytomegalovirus exposure and HLA in healthy donors (dated by TCRdb to about 2017). Receptor libraries were prepared by the immunoSEQ multiplex PCR assay. For the multiplex PCR, a mixture combining 60 forward primers for TCR Vbeta segments and 13 reverse primers for TCR Jbeta segments was used. TCRdb mirrors the immuneACCESS table, restricted to in-frame sequences. Some clones are absent from its copies; in checked studies, under half trace to an unresolved V gene, and the reason for the others is unknown. The sample table lists some 120,000 clones, about 76% of them with a count of one. Roughly 13% of the sample is taken by the ten largest. Sequenced sample: PBMCs. The receptors originated from a woman aged 60 to 75 in good health and CMV-seropositive.

The chain joins TRBV4-1 to TRBJ2-1, with D unclear. The V end was cut by 1 base, the J end by 6 bases, with 4 bases between. Germline CDR1 MGHRA, CDR2 YSYEKL. The CDR3 length is 12 residues. This chain's CDR3 is CASSQARNEQFF. As DNA, the CDR3 is TGCGCCAGCAGCCAAGCGCGCAATGAGCAGTTCTTC.

The chain joins TRBV30 to TRBJ1-2, with D possibly TRBD1 on 5 matching bases. Trimming pared 4 bases from V and 5 bases from J, leaving 14 bases between. Germline lookup yields CDR1 GTSNPN and CDR2 SVGIG (reference sequence). The CDR3 totals 13 residues. As DNA, the CDR3 is TGTGCCTGGAACCCGGGACTGCAGTATGGCTACACCTTC. It yields the protein CAWNPGLQYGYTF. Full variable domain (outside the CDR3, taken from reference TRBV30 and TRBJ1-2): SQTIHQWPATLVQPVGSPLSLECTVEGTSNPNLYWYRQAAGRGLQLLFYSVGIGQISSEVPQNLSASRPQDRQFILSSKKLLLSDSGFYLCAWNPGLQYGYTFGSGTRLTVV.

The chain joins TRBV9 to TRBJ1-1; 10 bases line up with TRBD1. CDR1 SGDLS and CDR2 YYNGEE come from the germline V gene. The CDR3 covers 16 residues. V dropped 4 bases and J dropped 1; count of bases not matched to a gene: 7. The CDR3 region has the DNA TGTGCCAGCAGCCCTCGGACAGGGGGAGGGAACACTGAAGCTTTCTTT. Translated: CASSPRTGGGNTEAFF.

This chain links TRBV7-9 with TRBJ1-6; 7 nucleotides line up with TRBD1. The CDR3 runs to 15 residues. Germline V gene lookup returns CDR1 SEHNR and CDR2 FQNEAQ (reference sequence). V lost 4 bases, J lost 7 bases, and 7 bases stayed unmatched. CDR3 amino acids: CASSSTGTANSPLHF. In DNA, the CDR3 is TGTGCCAGCAGCTCAACCGGGACAGCAAATTCACCCCTCCACTTT.

V and J are TRBV4-2 and TRBJ1-4; D not resolved. There are 15 residues in the CDR3. V was shortened by 4 bases and J by 7 bases, with 16 bases between the two germline ends. Germline values: CDR1 LGHNA, CDR2 YNFKEQ. CDR3 loop: CASSPSAGFSEKLFF. DNA of the CDR3: TGTGCCAGCAGCCCCTCGGCGGGATTCAGTGAAAAACTGTTTTTT.

This clone has a handful of counts. This chain connects TRBV5-1 to TRBJ2-1; 9 nucleotides match TRBD2. Per the germline V gene, CDR1 is SGHRS and CDR2 is YFSETQ. V shed 1 base, J shed 5 bases, and the junction held 7 bases outside the gene matches. The CDR3 is 16 residues long. The CDR3 reads CASSLRASGTNNEQFF. Written as DNA, the CDR3 is TGCGCCAGCAGCTTGCGAGCTAGCGGGACAAACAATGAGCAGTTCTTC. The whole variable domain, remainder taken from reference TRBV5-1 and TRBJ2-1, is KAGVTQTPRYLIKTRGQQVTLSCSPISGHRSVSWYQQTPGQGLQFLFEYFSETQRNKGNFPGRFSGRQFSNSRSEMNVSTLELGDSALYLCASSLRASGTNNEQFFGPGTRLTVL.

This clone was observed a few times. This chain joins TRBV4-1 and TRBJ2-3; TRBD2 matches 7 bases. Germline V gene data show CDR1 as MGHRA and CDR2 as YSYEKL. The CDR3 totals 15 residues. The V gene end was trimmed by 1 base and the J gene end by 2 bases; junction bases not matched to a gene: 3. CDR3 nucleotides: TGCGCCAGCAGCCAAGTGGGACTATCCACAGATACGCAGTATTTT. It yields the protein CASSQVGLSTDTQYF.

This clone was detected once. This specimen includes other DNA sequences encoding the same CDR3. This chain links TRBV5-1 with TRBJ2-2; no firm D call. The V end was cut by 2 bases, the J end by 5 bases, with 7 bases between. CDR1 is SGHRS, CDR2 YFSETQ, per germline. CDR3 length: 13 residues. The CDR3 protein is CASSLRETGELFF. The DNA of the CDR3 is TGCGCCAGCAGCTTACGAGAAACCGGGGAGCTGTTTTTT.

This chain links TRBV30 with TRBJ2-1; perhaps TRBD2 as D (7 bases). The germline gives CDR1 GTSNPN, CDR2 SVGIG (reference sequence). The ends were cut back, 3 bases at V and 8 bases at J, with 11 bases in the middle. The CDR3 loop spans 12 amino acids. The CDR3 protein is CAWSRGADEQFF. CDR3 sequence (DNA): TGTGCCTGGAGCCGGGGGGCTGATGAGCAGTTCTTC.

The V call is TRBV14, the J call TRBJ1-1; the D is unclear. V was pared by 2 bases and J by 11 bases, with 21 bases between. Germline V gene data show CDR1 as SGHDN and CDR2 as FVKESK. This CDR3 has 15 amino acids. CDR3 sequence reads: CASSQFPAAARGAFF. The CDR3, as DNA: TGTGCCAGCAGCCAATTCCCGGCAGCCGCGCGAGGGGCTTTCTTT.

This sequence joins TRBV6-1 and TRBJ1-3; TRBD1 might be the D (5 bases). This CDR3 spans 17 amino acids. Germline-derived CDR1 and CDR2 are MNHNS and SASEGT. V lost 4 bases to trimming and J lost 0 bases, with 16 bases between them. CDR3 sequence reads: CASSAPRQYVSGNTIYF. CDR3 sequence (DNA): TGTGCCAGCAGTGCCCCGCGACAGTACGTCTCTGGAAACACCATATATTTT.

The gene calls are TRBV4-2 and TRBJ2-7; 8 positions agree with TRBD1. Germline assignment: CDR1 LGHNA and CDR2 YNFKEQ. After removal of 5 bases from V and 5 bases from J, the junction contained 2 bases not matched to a gene. This CDR3 is 12 amino acids long. For the CDR3, the DNA is TGTGCCAGCAGCTACAGGGGGGACGAGCAGTACTTC. Translating it yields CASSYRGDEQYF.

The rearrangement uses TRBV30 and TRBJ2-3; 11 nucleotides agree with TRBD2. Germline-derived CDR1 and CDR2 are GTSNPN and SVGIG (reference sequence). The CDR3 has 14 residues. V shed 4 bases and J 1 base; nucleotides not matched to a gene: 1. CDR3 nucleotides: TGTGCCTGGAAGACTAGCGGGGGCACAGATACGCAGTATTTT. This codes for CAWKTSGGTDTQYF.

V gene TRBV5-1 combines with J gene TRBJ2-1; 8 nucleotides agree with TRBD2. This CDR3 has 16 residues. The germline gives CDR1 SGHRS, CDR2 YFSETQ. V lost 5 bases and J lost 4; bases outside the gene matches: 11. The CDR3 region has the DNA TGCGCCAGCAGTAAAACATCTAGCGGGTTTTACAATGAGCAGTTCTTC. Protein product: CASSKTSSGFYNEQFF.

The V gene is TRBV6-6, the J gene TRBJ1-4; D is perhaps TRBD1 (6 bases). This CDR3 is 14 amino acids long. CDR1 is MNHNY, CDR2 SVGAGI, per germline (reference sequence). V lost 8 bases to trimming and J lost 0 bases, with 10 bases between them. Written as DNA, the CDR3 is TGTGCCAGCTCGGACAGAACAACTAATGAAAAACTGTTTTTT. It codes for CASSDRTTNEKLFF.

The rearrangement joins TRBV7-2 to TRBJ2-7; 13 nucleotides match TRBD2. CDR3 length: 18 residues. The germline gives CDR1 SGHTA, CDR2 FQGNSA. J gave up 0 bases and V 6 bases, and 11 bases lay outside the gene matches. CDR3 bases: TGTGCCAGCAGTTGGACTAGCGGGGGCCAAATCAGCTCCTACGAGCAGTACTTC. Translated: CASSWTSGGQISSYEQYF.

Of note for this clone: A read error may account for a junction end that differs from germline. The J gene is TRBJ2-7, the V gene TRBV7-9; D not resolved. This CDR3 comprises 12 residues. Germline V gives CDR1 SEHNR, CDR2 FQNEAQ (reference sequence). The chain's CDR3 is CSSSYSTVEQYF. In DNA form, the CDR3 reads TGTTCCAGCAGCTACTCTACTGTCGAGCAGTACTTC.